The 29 T cell receptor beta chains listed next were all sequenced from one sample in a study of blood T cell repertoires in COVID-19. The protocol was immunoSEQ multiplex PCR, while the TCRdb copy is restricted to in-frame clones and leaves out a portion. The repertoire has some 400,000 clones, more than 80% of them found once; the top ten carry around 1.1%. Sequences were obtained from PBMCs or T cells enriched from blood (not recorded which). The receptors were gathered from a man aged 25-45 years who had recovered from COVID-19.

The chain recombines TRBV18 with TRBJ1-5, with 7 bases that match TRBD1. V gave up 3 bases and J gave up 7 bases; unmatched junction bases: 12. The CDR3 has 16 amino acids. In germline, CDR1 is KGHSH, CDR2 LQKENI. CDR3 sequence reads: CASSPYETGWTQPQHF. CDR3 bases: TGTGCCAGCTCACCCTATGAGACAGGGTGGACGCAGCCCCAGCATTTT.

For this clone: This specimen includes other DNA sequences encoding the same CDR3. The chain carries TRBV6-5 and TRBJ1-5, with TRBD1 matching 8 bases. Germline CDR1 reads MNHEY; CDR2 reads SVGAGI. The CDR3 has 14 amino acids. The V segment lost 6 bases and the J segment 1 base; nucleotides outside the gene matches: 2. The CDR3 here is CASRDRASNQPQHF. CDR3 coding DNA: TGTGCCAGCAGGGACAGGGCAAGCAATCAGCCCCAGCATTTT.

The rearrangement links TRBV7-8 to TRBJ2-7; the D is unclear. Germline V CDR1 and CDR2: SGHVS, FQNEAQ. V was clipped by 0 bases and J by 2 bases, with 5 bases between them. The CDR3 sequence is 13 residues long. CDR3 protein: CASSLAETYEQYF. The CDR3, as DNA: TGTGCCAGCAGCTTAGCGGAGACCTACGAGCAGTACTTC.

The J gene is TRBJ2-7, the V gene TRBV5-1; 7 nucleotides agree with TRBD1. Germline trimming cut 3 bases from V and 1 base from J; bases unmatched to any gene: 7. Germline V lookup: CDR1 SGHRS, CDR2 YFSETQ. This CDR3 region has 15 residues. The CDR3 spells CASSSQPGQSYEQYF. The DNA for the CDR3 is TGCGCCAGCAGCTCCCAGCCGGGACAGTCCTACGAGCAGTACTTC.

The J gene is TRBJ2-7, the V gene TRBV5-5, with 11 bases matching TRBD1. CDR3 size: 13 residues. With V trimmed by 7 bases and J by 2 bases, 2 bases remained unmatched. In germline, CDR1 is SGHKS, CDR2 YYEKEE (reference sequence). Here the CDR3 DNA reads TGTGCCAGCTGGGGACAGGGGGCCTACGAGCAGTACTTC. Its protein is CASWGQGAYEQYF.

J is TRBJ2-6 and V is TRBV4-1; tentatively, D is TRBD2 (6 bases). Trimming shortened V by 2 bases and J by 0 bases, and 11 bases separated the two germline ends. Germline CDR1 MGHRA, CDR2 YSYEKL. CDR3 size: 17 residues. The CDR3 DNA sequence: TGCGCCAGCAGCCAACCGCCGGGAGCCTCTGGGGCCAACGTCCTGACTTTC. It codes for CASSQPPGASGANVLTF.

The chain uses TRBV7-2 and TRBJ2-2, with D possibly being TRBD2 (5 bases). This CDR3 comprises 14 residues. V dropped 1 base and J dropped 6 bases, with 9 bases sitting between them. CDR1 and CDR2 (germline): SGHTA, FQGNSA. The CDR3 loop is CASSLVGKAGELFF. The CDR3 DNA follows: TGTGCCAGCAGCTTAGTCGGGAAGGCCGGGGAGCTGTTTTTT.

This chain uses TRBV5-4 with TRBJ2-1; 12 positions agree with TRBD2. Germline V gives CDR1 SGHNT, CDR2 YYREEE (reference sequence). Unmatched junction bases numbered 8, after V lost 4 bases and J lost 6 bases. This CDR3 spans 16 amino acids. The CDR3 nucleotides read TGTGCCAGCAGCGACCCTAGCGGGGGGGTCCCCAATGAGCAGTTCTTC. Translating it yields CASSDPSGGVPNEQFF.

The chain employs TRBV5-5 and TRBJ2-3; 7 bases agree with TRBD2. Germline V CDR1 and CDR2: SGHKS, YYEKEE (reference sequence). CDR3 length: 15 residues. J was trimmed by 2 bases and V by 0 bases; bases with no gene match: 3. Here the CDR3 DNA reads TGTGCCAGCAGCTTGGGCGGGAGATCCACAGATACGCAGTATTTT. Its protein is CASSLGGRSTDTQYF.

The chain carries TRBV24-1 and TRBJ2-3; the D gene is possibly TRBD1 (5 bases). The CDR3 contains 15 residues. The germline V gene encodes CDR1 KGHDR and CDR2 SFDVKD. The V end was cut by 5 bases, the J end by 3 bases, with 14 bases between. The DNA of the CDR3 is TGTGCCACCAGTGCAAGGGGTCGAAAGACAGATACGCAGTATTTT. Its translation: CATSARGRKTDTQYF.

This rearrangement joins TRBV7-9 to TRBJ1-2; TRBD1 matches at 8 bases. This CDR3 is built from 14 residues. In germline, CDR1 is SEHNR, CDR2 FQNEAQ (reference sequence). Trimming removed 8 bases from V and 2 bases from J; junction bases left unmatched: 7. The CDR3 DNA is TGTGCCAGCCCGGGCGGGGACAGGAACTATGGCTACACCTTC. Its translation: CASPGGDRNYGYTF. The full variable domain, completed using reference TRBV7-9 and TRBJ1-2, is DTGVSQNPRHKITKRGQNVTFRCDPISEHNRLYWYRQTLGQGPEFLTYFQNEAQLEKSRLLSDRFSAERPKGSFSTLEIQRTEQGDSAMYLCASPGGDRNYGYTFGSGTRLTVV.

This chain connects TRBV4-1 to TRBJ1-3, with TRBD1 identical over 9 bases. Germline V CDR1 and CDR2: MGHRA, YSYEKL. J lost 8 bases, V lost 0 bases, and 11 bases had no gene match. The CDR3 extends over 17 amino acids. The CDR3 loop is CASSQDLAAGQGYTIYF. CDR3 nucleotides: TGCGCCAGCAGCCAAGATCTTGCAGCGGGACAGGGTTACACCATATATTTT.

This clone appeared a few times. This rearrangement joins TRBV27 to TRBJ1-1; no definite D call. V lost 5 bases and J 3 bases, leaving 13 bases between the germline ends. Germline-derived CDR1 and CDR2 are MNHEY and SMNVEV (reference sequence). The CDR3 is made up of 14 amino acids. The CDR3 spells CASSPWRADTEAFF. CDR3 coding DNA: TGTGCCAGCAGTCCCTGGAGGGCGGACACTGAAGCTTTCTTT.

The chain uses TRBV15 and TRBJ2-5, with D perhaps matching TRBD1 (6 bases). Germline-derived CDR1 and CDR2 are LNHNV and YYDKDF (reference sequence). This CDR3 contains 17 residues. Trimming pared 0 bases from V and 3 bases from J, leaving 17 bases between. The CDR3 is CATSREGAGMRKETQYF. The CDR3 DNA follows: TGTGCCACCAGCAGAGAGGGGGCAGGGATGAGGAAAGAGACCCAGTACTTC.

The gene calls are TRBV15 and TRBJ1-2, with D possibly matching TRBD1 (6 bases). The CDR3 is 15 amino acids. Trimming pared 5 bases from V and 7 bases from J, leaving 20 bases between. CDR1 and CDR2 (germline): LNHNV, YYDKDF (reference sequence). CDR3 loop: CATSPSAVGAIGYTF. The CDR3 nucleotides read TGTGCCACCAGCCCCTCGGCGGTGGGGGCGATTGGCTACACCTTC.

The chain combines TRBV7-2 with TRBJ2-1, with D unresolved. V lost 2 bases to trimming and J lost 1 base, with 18 bases between them. There are 18 residues in the CDR3. CDR1 is SGHTA, CDR2 FQGNSA, per germline. Written as DNA, the CDR3 is TGTGCCAGCAGCTTATTCAGGTCTGAGATAAGGTCCTACAATGAGCAGTTCTTC. It is translated as CASSLFRSEIRSYNEQFF.

The gene calls are TRBV13 and TRBJ2-1; D perhaps matches TRBD2 (6 bases). This CDR3 spans 16 amino acids. With 1 base removed from V and 9 bases from J, the gap between germline ends came to 19 bases. Germline CDR1 is PRHDT and CDR2 is FYEKMQ (reference sequence). Written as DNA, the CDR3 is TGTGCCAGCAGCTTAGCCGCGCGGGATAGGTATAGTGAGCAGTTCTTC. This translates into CASSLAARDRYSEQFF.

V usage is TRBV15 and J usage is TRBJ2-1, with D maybe TRBD2 (6 bases). Germline CDR1 reads LNHNV; CDR2 reads YYDKDF (reference sequence). The CDR3 consists of 16 residues. V lost 0 bases and J 2 bases, leaving 11 bases between the germline ends. The CDR3 protein is CATSRDTGGTYNEQFF. CDR3 DNA: TGTGCCACCAGCAGAGATACGGGCGGGACCTACAATGAGCAGTTCTTC.

The rearrangement links TRBV7-6 to TRBJ2-2, with TRBD2 matching 14 bases. Germline V gene sequence: CDR1 SGHVS, CDR2 FNYEAQ. The CDR3 is 17 amino acids. V shed 2 bases, J shed 6 bases, and the junction held 5 bases outside the gene matches. This chain's CDR3 is CASSLRLAGGLAGELFF. In DNA form, the CDR3 reads TGTGCCAGCAGCTTAAGACTAGCGGGAGGGCTGGCCGGGGAGCTGTTTTTT.

The V call is TRBV7-9, the J call TRBJ2-7; 10 nucleotides match TRBD2. After removal of 6 bases from V and 6 bases from J, the junction contained 5 bases not matched to a gene. The CDR3 covers 13 residues. Germline V gene data show CDR1 as SEHNR and CDR2 as FQNEAQ (reference sequence). CDR3 loop: CASRSGRAREQYF. The CDR3 DNA reads TGTGCCAGCAGAAGCGGGAGGGCCCGCGAGCAGTACTTC.

This chain uses TRBV5-5 with TRBJ1-3, with 8 bases that match TRBD1. The CDR3 consists of 13 residues. Germline loops: CDR1 SGHKS, CDR2 YYEKEE (reference sequence). V gave up 5 bases and J gave up 7 bases; unmatched junction bases: 5. The DNA for the CDR3 is TGTGCCAGCAGATCAACAGGGGGGAACACCATATATTTT. Translated, it gives CASRSTGGNTIYF.

This clone has only a few counts. The V gene is TRBV12-3 or TRBV12-4, the J gene TRBJ2-7, with 7 bases identical to TRBD1. V was clipped by 10 bases and J by 6 bases; unmatched bases: 6. The CDR3 length is 11 residues. DNA for the CDR3: TGTGCCATCCTACAGGGGAGCGAGCAGTACTTC. It yields the protein CAILQGSEQYF.

As to this clone: Within the sample, other DNA sequences also encode this same CDR3. CDR3 amino acids: CASRSSGANVLTF. The CDR3 nucleotides are TGTGCCAGCAGAAGCTCTGGGGCCAACGTCCTGACTTTC. The chain carries TRBV19 and TRBJ2-6; no clear D gene. The CDR3 loop spans 13 amino acids. The germline CDR1 and CDR2 sequences are LNHDA and SQIVND (reference sequence). The ends were cut back, 9 bases at V and 0 bases at J, with 6 bases in the middle.

DNA of the CDR3: TGTGCCTGGAATAGCGGGAGGAATGAGCAGTTCTTC. This encodes CAWNSGRNEQFF. The chain carries TRBV30 and TRBJ2-1, with 10 bases fitting TRBD2. The V gene's germline CDR1 is GTSNPN and CDR2 SVGIG (reference sequence). Trimming removed 4 bases from V and 7 bases from J; junction bases left unmatched: 1. This CDR3 is built from 12 residues.

The rearrangement links TRBV30 to TRBJ1-1, with TRBD1 matching over 9 bases. CDR3 length equals 14 residues. Germline CDR1 and CDR2: GTSNPN and SVGIG (reference sequence). Trimming at V came to 2 bases and at J to 1 base, leaving 2 bases not matched to a gene. In nucleotides, the CDR3 is TGTGCCTGGAGTACGGGACAGGGGAACACTGAAGCTTTCTTT. It yields the protein CAWSTGQGNTEAFF.

The gene calls are TRBV19 and TRBJ1-2, with 7 bases matching TRBD1. The V segment lost 4 bases and the J segment 4 bases; nucleotides outside the gene matches: 3. Germline loops: CDR1 LNHDA, CDR2 SQIVND (reference sequence). The CDR3 contains 13 residues. The CDR3 sequence is CASSRQGFYGYTF. CDR3 bases: TGTGCCAGTAGTAGACAGGGATTCTATGGCTACACCTTC.

This rearrangement joins TRBV5-4 to TRBJ1-2; D gene uncertain. In germline, CDR1 is SGHNT, CDR2 YYREEE (reference sequence). The V end lost 0 bases, the J end lost 2 bases, and 11 bases lay between the germline ends. This CDR3 region has 15 residues. CDR3 sequence: CASSLAQAVNYGYTF. CDR3 bases: TGTGCCAGCAGCTTGGCCCAAGCGGTAAACTATGGCTACACCTTC.

CDR3 residues: CASSTSLRTSGRETQYF. The DNA of the CDR3 is TGTGCCAGTAGTACCTCCCTTCGGACTAGCGGGCGGGAGACCCAGTACTTC. This chain connects TRBV19 to TRBJ2-5; 11 bases agree with TRBD2. V shed 4 bases and J 5 bases; nucleotides not matched to a gene: 12. Germline lookup yields CDR1 LNHDA and CDR2 SQIVND (reference sequence). This CDR3 spans 17 amino acids.

The gene calls are TRBV13 and TRBJ2-3, with 9 bases identical to TRBD2. The CDR3 runs 13 residues. The ends lost 7 bases at V and 11 bases at J; junction bases unmatched: 10. Germline lookup yields CDR1 PRHDT and CDR2 FYEKMQ (reference sequence). In nucleotides, the CDR3 is TGTGCCAGCACCCTTAGTGCGGGAGGGGTGCAGTATTTT. It encodes CASTLSAGGVQYF.